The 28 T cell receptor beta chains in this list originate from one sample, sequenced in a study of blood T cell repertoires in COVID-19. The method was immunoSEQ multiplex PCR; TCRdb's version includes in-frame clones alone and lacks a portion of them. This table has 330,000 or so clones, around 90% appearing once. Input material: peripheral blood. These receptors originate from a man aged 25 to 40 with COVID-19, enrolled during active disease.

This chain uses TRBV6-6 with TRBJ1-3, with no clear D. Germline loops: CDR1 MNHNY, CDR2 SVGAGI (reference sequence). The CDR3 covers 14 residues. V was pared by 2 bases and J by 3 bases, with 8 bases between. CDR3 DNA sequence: TGTGCCAGCAGTTACCCCAGTTTTGGAAACACCATATATTTT. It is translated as CASSYPSFGNTIYF.

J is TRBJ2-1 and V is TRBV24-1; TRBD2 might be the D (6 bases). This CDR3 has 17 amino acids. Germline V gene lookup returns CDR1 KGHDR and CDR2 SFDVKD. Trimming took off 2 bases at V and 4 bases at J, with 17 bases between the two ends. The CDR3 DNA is TGTGCCACCAGTGATTCCGTAGGGGACTGGCGGTACAATGAGCAGTTCTTC. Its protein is CATSDSVGDWRYNEQFF.

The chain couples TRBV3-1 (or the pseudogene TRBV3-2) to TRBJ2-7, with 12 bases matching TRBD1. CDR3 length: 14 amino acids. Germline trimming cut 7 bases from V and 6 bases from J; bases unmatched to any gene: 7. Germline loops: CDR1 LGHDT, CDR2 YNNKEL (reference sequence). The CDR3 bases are TGTGCCAGCACCGGCCGGGACAGGGGGCGCGAGCAGTACTTC. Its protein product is CASTGRDRGREQYF.

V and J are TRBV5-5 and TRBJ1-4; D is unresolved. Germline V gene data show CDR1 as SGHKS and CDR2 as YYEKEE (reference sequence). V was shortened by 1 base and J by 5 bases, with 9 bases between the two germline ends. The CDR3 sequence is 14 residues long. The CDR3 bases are TGTGCCAGCAGCTTGTCATGGCCAAATGAAAAACTGTTTTTT. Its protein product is CASSLSWPNEKLFF.

The CDR3 DNA sequence: TGTGCCAGCAGCGTAGGGGGGGTCAATCAGCCCCAGCATTTT. As protein: CASSVGGVNQPQHF. The chain is built from TRBV9 and TRBJ1-5; tentative D call: TRBD1 (5 bases). Germline CDR1 SGDLS, CDR2 YYNGEE. The CDR3 has 14 amino acids. Trimming took off 0 bases at V and 3 bases at J, with 7 bases between the two ends. The entire variable domain, with the rest obtained from reference TRBV9 and TRBJ1-5, is as follows: DSGVTQTPKHLITATGQRVTLRCSPRSGDLSVYWYQQSLDQGLQFLIQYYNGEERAKGNILERFSAQQFPDLHSELNLSSLELGDSALYFCASSVGGVNQPQHFGDGTRLSIL.

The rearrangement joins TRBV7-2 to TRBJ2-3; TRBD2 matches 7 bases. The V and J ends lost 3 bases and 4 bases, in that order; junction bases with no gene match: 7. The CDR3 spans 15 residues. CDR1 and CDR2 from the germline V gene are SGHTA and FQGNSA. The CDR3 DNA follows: TGTGCCAGCAGCTTTCTAGCGGCCCTCGCAGATACGCAGTATTTT. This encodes CASSFLAALADTQYF. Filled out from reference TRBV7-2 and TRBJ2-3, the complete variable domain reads GAGVSQSPSNKVTEKGKDVELRCDPISGHTALYWYRQSLGQGLEFLIYFQGNSAPDKSGLPSDRFSAERTGGSVSTLTIQRTQQEDSAVYLCASSFLAALADTQYFGPGTRLTVL.

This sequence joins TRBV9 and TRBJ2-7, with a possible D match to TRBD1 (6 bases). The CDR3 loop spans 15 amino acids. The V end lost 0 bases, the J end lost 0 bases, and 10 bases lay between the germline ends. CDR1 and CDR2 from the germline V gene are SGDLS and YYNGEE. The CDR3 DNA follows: TGTGCCAGCAGCGTAGGGTGGGACAACTCCTACGAGCAGTACTTC. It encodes CASSVGWDNSYEQYF.

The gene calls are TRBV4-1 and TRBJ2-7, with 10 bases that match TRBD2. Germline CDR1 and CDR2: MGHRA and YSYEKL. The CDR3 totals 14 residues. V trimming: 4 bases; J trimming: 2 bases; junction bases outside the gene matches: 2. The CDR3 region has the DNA TGCGCCAGCAGCCCGGGGACTAGCGCCTACGAGCAGTACTTC. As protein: CASSPGTSAYEQYF.

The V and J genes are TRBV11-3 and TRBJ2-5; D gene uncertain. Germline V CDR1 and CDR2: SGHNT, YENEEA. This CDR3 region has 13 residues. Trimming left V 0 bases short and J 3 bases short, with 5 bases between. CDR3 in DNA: TGTGCCAGCAGCTTAGATGTAGAAGAGACCCAGTACTTC. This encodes CASSLDVEETQYF.

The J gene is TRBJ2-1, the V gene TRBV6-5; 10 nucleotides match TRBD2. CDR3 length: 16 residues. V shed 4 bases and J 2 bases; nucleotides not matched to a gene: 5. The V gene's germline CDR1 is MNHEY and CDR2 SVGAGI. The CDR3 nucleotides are TGTGCCAGCAGTTCGGCTAGCGGGAGCCCCTACAATGAGCAGTTCTTC. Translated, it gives CASSSASGSPYNEQFF.

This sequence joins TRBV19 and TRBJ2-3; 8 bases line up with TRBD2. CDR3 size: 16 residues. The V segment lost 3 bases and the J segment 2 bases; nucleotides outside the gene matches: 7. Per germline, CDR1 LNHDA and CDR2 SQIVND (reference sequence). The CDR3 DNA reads TGTGCCAGTAGTATGTGGGCGGGAGGCCTCACAGATACGCAGTATTTT. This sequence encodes CASSMWAGGLTDTQYF.

The chain's CDR3 is CASSSDRVYGYTF. The CDR3 bases are TGTGCCAGCAGCTCGGACAGGGTCTATGGCTACACCTTC. This chain connects TRBV7-9 to TRBJ1-2; 8 nucleotides line up with TRBD1. The V gene end was trimmed by 4 bases and the J gene end by 4 bases; junction bases not matched to a gene: 2. This CDR3 is built from 13 residues. In germline, CDR1 is SEHNR, CDR2 FQNEAQ (reference sequence). Together with reference TRBV7-9 and TRBJ1-2, the CDR3 gives the full variable domain: DTGVSQNPRHKITKRGQNVTFRCDPISEHNRLYWYRQTLGQGPEFLTYFQNEAQLEKSRLLSDRFSAERPKGSFSTLEIQRTEQGDSAMYLCASSSDRVYGYTFGSGTRLTVV.

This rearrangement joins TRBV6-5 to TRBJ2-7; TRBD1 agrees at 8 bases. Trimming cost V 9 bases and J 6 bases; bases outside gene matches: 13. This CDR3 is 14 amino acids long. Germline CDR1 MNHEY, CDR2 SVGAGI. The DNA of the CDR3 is TGTGCCAGTCTCCCCCAGGGGGCGTCGGGCGAGCAGTACTTC. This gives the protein CASLPQGASGEQYF.

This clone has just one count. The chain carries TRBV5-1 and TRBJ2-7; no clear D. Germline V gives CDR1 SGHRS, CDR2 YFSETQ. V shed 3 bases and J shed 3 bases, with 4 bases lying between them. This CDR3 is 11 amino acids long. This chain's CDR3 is CASSSFYEQYF. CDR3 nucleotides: TGCGCCAGCAGCTCCTTCTACGAGCAGTACTTC.

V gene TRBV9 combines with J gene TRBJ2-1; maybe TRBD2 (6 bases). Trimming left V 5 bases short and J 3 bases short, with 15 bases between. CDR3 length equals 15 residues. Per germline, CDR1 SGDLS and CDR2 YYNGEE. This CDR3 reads CASSPSGRIYNEQFF. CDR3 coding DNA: TGTGCCAGCAGTCCCAGCGGGCGGATCTACAATGAGCAGTTCTTC.

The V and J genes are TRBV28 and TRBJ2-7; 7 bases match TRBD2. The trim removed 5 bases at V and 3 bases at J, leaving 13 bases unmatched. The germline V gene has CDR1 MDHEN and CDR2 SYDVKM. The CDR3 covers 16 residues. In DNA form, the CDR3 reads TGTGCCAGCAGTCACACGTGGCGGGGGATTCTCTACGAGCAGTACTTC. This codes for CASSHTWRGILYEQYF.

The CDR3 bases are TGCGCCAGCAGCTCCGCGACAGGGGCCAAAAACATTCAGTACTTC. It encodes CASSSATGAKNIQYF. This chain uses TRBV5-1 with TRBJ2-4, with 7 bases that match TRBD1. V lost 3 bases, J lost 1 base, and 4 bases stayed unmatched. The germline gives CDR1 SGHRS, CDR2 YFSETQ. The CDR3 consists of 15 residues.

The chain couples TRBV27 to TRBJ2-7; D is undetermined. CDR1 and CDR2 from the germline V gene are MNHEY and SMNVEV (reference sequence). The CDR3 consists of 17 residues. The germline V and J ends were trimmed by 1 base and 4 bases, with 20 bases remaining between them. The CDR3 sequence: CASSLYTPGRPNYEQYF. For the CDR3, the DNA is TGTGCCAGCAGTTTATACACCCCGGGTCGTCCGAATTACGAGCAGTACTTC.

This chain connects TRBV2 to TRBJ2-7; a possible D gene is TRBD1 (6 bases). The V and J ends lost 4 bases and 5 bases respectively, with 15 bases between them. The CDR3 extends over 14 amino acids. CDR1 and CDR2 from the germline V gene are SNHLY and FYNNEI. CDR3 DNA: TGTGCCAGCAGTGTCTATCGACAGGTCGACGAGCAGTACTTC. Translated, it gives CASSVYRQVDEQYF.

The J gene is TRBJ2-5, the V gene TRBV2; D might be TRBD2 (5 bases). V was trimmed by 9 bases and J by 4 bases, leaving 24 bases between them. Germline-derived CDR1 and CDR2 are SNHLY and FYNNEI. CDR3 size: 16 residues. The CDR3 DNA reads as TGTGCCAGAAATCCTCCGTCCGGGAACATGGTAGAGACCCAGTACTTC. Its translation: CARNPPSGNMVETQYF.

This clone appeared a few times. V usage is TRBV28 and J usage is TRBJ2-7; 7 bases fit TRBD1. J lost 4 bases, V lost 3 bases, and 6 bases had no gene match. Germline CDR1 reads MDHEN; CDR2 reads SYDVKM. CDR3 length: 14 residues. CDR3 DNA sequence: TGTGCCAGCAGTTTTAGAGGGGGCGGGTACGAGCAGTACTTC. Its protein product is CASSFRGGGYEQYF.

In DNA, the CDR3 is TGTGCCACCAGTGACCCGGGACACTCCTACGAGCAGTACTTC. Protein product: CATSDPGHSYEQYF. The chain combines TRBV24-1 with TRBJ2-7; the D gene is possibly TRBD1 (6 bases). Per germline, CDR1 KGHDR and CDR2 SFDVKD. V lost 4 bases and J lost 0, with 9 bases in between. This CDR3 spans 14 amino acids.

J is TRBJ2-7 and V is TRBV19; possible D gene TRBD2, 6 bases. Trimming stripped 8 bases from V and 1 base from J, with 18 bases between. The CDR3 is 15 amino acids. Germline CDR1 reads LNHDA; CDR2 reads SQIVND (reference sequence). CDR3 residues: CASGPGLSFSYEQYF. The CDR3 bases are TGTGCCAGTGGTCCTGGACTATCTTTTTCCTACGAGCAGTACTTC.

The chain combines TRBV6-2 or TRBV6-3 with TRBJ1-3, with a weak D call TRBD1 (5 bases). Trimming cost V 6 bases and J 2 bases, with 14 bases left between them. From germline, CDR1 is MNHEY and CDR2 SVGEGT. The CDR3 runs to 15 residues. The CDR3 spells CASSQGGKAGNTIYF. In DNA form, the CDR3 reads TGTGCCAGCAGCCAGGGCGGGAAAGCTGGAAACACCATATATTTT.

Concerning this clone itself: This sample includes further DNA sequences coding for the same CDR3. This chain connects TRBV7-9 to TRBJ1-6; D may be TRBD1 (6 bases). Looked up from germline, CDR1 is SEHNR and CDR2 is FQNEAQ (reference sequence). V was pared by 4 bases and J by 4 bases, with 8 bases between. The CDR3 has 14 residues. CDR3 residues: CASSSTGYNSPLHF. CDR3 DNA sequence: TGTGCCAGCAGCTCCACAGGGTATAATTCACCCCTCCACTTT.

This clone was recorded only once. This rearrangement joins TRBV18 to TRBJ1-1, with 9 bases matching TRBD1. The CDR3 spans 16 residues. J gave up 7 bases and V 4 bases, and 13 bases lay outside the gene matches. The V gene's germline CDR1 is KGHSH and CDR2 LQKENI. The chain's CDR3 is CASSQNRGPEVGEAFF. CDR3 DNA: TGTGCCAGCTCACAAAACAGGGGGCCGGAGGTGGGTGAAGCTTTCTTT.

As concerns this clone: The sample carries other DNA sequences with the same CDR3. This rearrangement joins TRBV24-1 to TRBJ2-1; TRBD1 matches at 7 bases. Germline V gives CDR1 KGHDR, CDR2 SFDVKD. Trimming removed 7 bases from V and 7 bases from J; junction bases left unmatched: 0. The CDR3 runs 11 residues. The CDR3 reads CATSRGNEQFF. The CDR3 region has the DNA TGTGCCACCAGCAGGGGGAATGAGCAGTTCTTC.

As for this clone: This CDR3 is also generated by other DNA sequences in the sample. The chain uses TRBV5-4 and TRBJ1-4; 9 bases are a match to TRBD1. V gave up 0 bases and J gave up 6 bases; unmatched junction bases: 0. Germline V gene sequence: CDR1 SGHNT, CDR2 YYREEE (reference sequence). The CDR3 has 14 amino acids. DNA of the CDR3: TGTGCCAGCAGCTTGGGGGACAGGGATGAAAAACTGTTTTTT. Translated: CASSLGDRDEKLFF.